The rows below give T cell receptor beta chains drawn from one sample of a study of blood T cell repertoires in COVID-19. The method was immunoSEQ multiplex PCR; TCRdb's version includes in-frame clones alone and lacks a portion of them. The sample consists of roughly 85,000 clones, 70% to 90% of them appearing once. The sequencing sample was made of peripheral blood. The receptors derive from a man between 45 and 60 years old with active or convalescent COVID-19. CDR3s include the opening cysteine and the closing phenylalanine or tryptophan. D genes are given only for firm matches. The size entry is marked missing in some rows and otherwise reads once, few, many or a size class.

V,size,D,J,CDR3,DNA
TRBV6-5,NA,NA,TRBJ2-7,CASSPGQPRLLGQYF,TGTGCCAGCAGCCCCGGACAGCCCCGTCTTTTAGGGCAGTACTTC
TRBV6-1,NA,NA,TRBJ1-1,CASSEFAGNTEAFF,TGTGCCAGCAGTGAATTTGCAGGGAACACTGAAGCTTTCTTT
TRBV9,NA,NA,TRBJ1-2,CASSPEPRGYYGYTF,TGTGCCAGCAGCCCCGAGCCCAGGGGATACTATGGCTACACCTTC
TRBV3-1/TRBV3-2,NA,TRBD2,TRBJ2-1,CASSQDSTGRAANEQFF,TGTGCCAGCAGCCAAGATTCGACCGGGAGGGCAGCCAATGAGCAGTTCTTC
TRBV24-1,NA,NA,TRBJ1-1,CATSDDYRETGTEAFF,TGTGCCACCAGTGACGACTACAGGGAGACTGGCACTGAAGCTTTCTTT
TRBV27,NA,NA,TRBJ2-3,CASSSLGEFTDTQYF,TGTGCCAGCAGTTCGCTTGGGGAGTTCACAGATACGCAGTATTTT
TRBV27,NA,TRBD1,TRBJ2-7,CASSTRTGAHEQYF,TGTGCCAGCAGTACACGGACAGGGGCCCACGAGCAGTACTTC
TRBV7-8,NA,TRBD2,TRBJ2-5,CASSFYLGSGRAEETQYF,TGTGCCAGCAGCTTTTACTTGGGTAGCGGGAGGGCTGAAGAGACCCAGTACTTC
TRBV7-9,NA,TRBD1,TRBJ1-5,CASRSDRPSAPQHF,TGTGCCAGCAGATCGGACAGGCCCTCCGCGCCCCAGCATTTT
TRBV18,NA,TRBD2,TRBJ2-1,CASSPPSGRDNEQFF,TGTGCCAGCTCACCCCCTAGCGGGAGGGACAATGAGCAGTTCTTC
TRBV19,once,NA,TRBJ1-1,CASSIGQKNTEAFF,TGTGCCAGTAGTATTGGGCAGAAGAACACTGAAGCTTTCTTT
TRBV6-1,NA,TRBD1,TRBJ1-2,CASSEEFGGQGRGVGYTF,TGTGCCAGCAGTGAAGAGTTTGGAGGACAGGGGAGAGGAGTTGGCTACACCTTC
TRBV19,NA,NA,TRBJ1-5,CASSINELGGQPQHF,TGTGCCAGTAGTATCAACGAACTAGGGGGTCAGCCCCAGCATTTT
TRBV11-2,once,TRBD2,TRBJ2-2,CASSPSGLAGGRTGELFF,TGTGCCAGCAGCCCCTCGGGACTAGCGGGGGGGCGAACCGGGGAGCTGTTTTTT
TRBV19,NA,NA,TRBJ1-2,CASSIRQVEGYTF,TGTGCCAGTAGTATCCGCCAGGTAGAGGGCTACACCTTC
TRBV6-1,NA,TRBD1,TRBJ2-1,CASSVRTGVSYNEQFF,TGTGCCAGCAGTGTACGGACAGGGGTCTCCTACAATGAGCAGTTCTTC
TRBV2,NA,NA,TRBJ2-2,CASSERRGNTGELFF,TGTGCCAGCAGTGAGAGGCGGGGGAACACCGGGGAGCTGTTTTTT
TRBV3-1/TRBV3-2,NA,NA,TRBJ1-3,CASSQATASSGNTIYF,TGTGCCAGCAGCCAAGCGACAGCGAGCTCTGGAAACACCATATATTTT
TRBV4-1,NA,NA,TRBJ2-1,CASSQDPGGARDLKQFF,TGCGCCAGCAGCCAAGATCCAGGAGGGGCTCGTGATTTGAAGCAGTTCTTC
TRBV30,NA,NA,TRBJ2-7,CAWSVNSYEQYF,TGTGCCTGGAGTGTAAACAGCTACGAGCAGTACTTC